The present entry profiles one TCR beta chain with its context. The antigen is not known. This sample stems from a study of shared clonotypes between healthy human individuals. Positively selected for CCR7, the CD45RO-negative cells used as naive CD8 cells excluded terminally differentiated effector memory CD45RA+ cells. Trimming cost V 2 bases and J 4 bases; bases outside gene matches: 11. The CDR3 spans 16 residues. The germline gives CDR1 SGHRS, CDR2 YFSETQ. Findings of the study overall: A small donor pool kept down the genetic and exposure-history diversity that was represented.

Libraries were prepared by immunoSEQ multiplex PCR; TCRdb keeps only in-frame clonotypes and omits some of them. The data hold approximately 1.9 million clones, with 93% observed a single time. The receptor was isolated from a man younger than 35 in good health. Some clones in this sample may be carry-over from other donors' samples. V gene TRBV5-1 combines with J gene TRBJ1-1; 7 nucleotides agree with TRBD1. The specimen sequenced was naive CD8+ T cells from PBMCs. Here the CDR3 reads CASSLDQQGRITEAFF. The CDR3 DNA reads TGCGCCAGCAGCTTAGACCAACAGGGGAGGATCACTGAAGCTTTCTTT.